What follows are 9 T cell receptor beta chains derived from one specimen sequenced in a study of blood T cell repertoires in COVID-19. Sequenced by immunoSEQ multiplex PCR; TCRdb stores in-frame clones only, minus some. The table lists approximately 91,000 clones, about four fifths of them singletons, with roughly a quarter in the top ten. Sequenced input: peripheral blood. The receptors shown here come from a man between 65 and 85 years old with acute or convalescent COVID-19.

The gene calls are TRBV6-4 and TRBJ2-1; 8 bases map to TRBD1. The CDR3 consists of 16 residues. Per the germline V gene, CDR1 is MRHNA and CDR2 is SNTAGT. The trim removed 5 bases at V and 4 bases at J, leaving 10 bases unmatched. CDR3 in DNA: TGTGCCAGCAGTCACGGGACAGGCGGGGTATACAATGAGCAGTTCTTC. It codes for CASSHGTGGVYNEQFF.

The V call is TRBV9, the J call TRBJ2-5; D is perhaps TRBD1 (5 bases). CDR3 length: 13 residues. Germline loops: CDR1 SGDLS, CDR2 YYNGEE. Trimming cost V 8 bases and J 1 base, with 12 bases left between them. The CDR3 nucleotides are TGTGCCAGTGGAACAGGTCTCCAAGAGACCCAGTACTTC. Its translation: CASGTGLQETQYF.

This clone was seen a handful of times. The V call is TRBV3-1 (or the pseudogene TRBV3-2), the J call TRBJ2-7; 7 bases align to TRBD1. V dropped 6 bases and J dropped 5; count of bases not matched to a gene: 7. This CDR3 is 13 amino acids long. The germline V gene has CDR1 LGHDT and CDR2 YNNKEL (reference sequence). CDR3 sequence: CASSRQGGDEQYF. CDR3 in DNA: TGTGCCAGCAGTCGACAGGGCGGCGACGAGCAGTACTTC.

A few counts support this clone. The J gene is TRBJ1-1, the V gene TRBV28; 8 bases are shared with TRBD1. The CDR3 runs 15 residues. Per the germline V gene, CDR1 is MDHEN and CDR2 is SYDVKM. The J segment lost 5 bases and the V segment lost 9 bases, leaving 14 bases of the junction unmatched. As DNA, the CDR3 is TGTGCCAGTAATTCTCTAGGACAGGGTAAGACTGAAGCTTTCTTT. This gives the protein CASNSLGQGKTEAFF.

The chain is built from TRBV5-5 and TRBJ2-1, with 13 bases lining up with TRBD2. V was clipped by 2 bases and J by 8 bases; unmatched bases: 10. The CDR3 is 17 amino acids. Germline loops: CDR1 SGHKS, CDR2 YYEKEE (reference sequence). Written as DNA, the CDR3 is TGTGCCAGCAGCTTAGCGGGACTAGCGGGACCCTCCGATGAGCAGTTCTTC. This encodes CASSLAGLAGPSDEQFF.

With regard to this clone: The sample holds other DNA sequences that translate to the same CDR3. CDR3 in amino acids: CASSLLGAASNQPQHF. The CDR3 DNA follows: TGTGCCAGCAGCCTTTTGGGGGCAGCCAGCAATCAGCCCCAGCATTTT. This chain connects TRBV7-2 to TRBJ1-5; tentatively, D is TRBD1 (6 bases). This CDR3 is built from 16 residues. Germline CDR1 SGHTA, CDR2 FQGNSA. The germline V and J ends were trimmed by 5 bases and 1 base, with 15 bases remaining between them.

The V gene is TRBV6-5, the J gene TRBJ2-3; 10 bases are a match to TRBD1. V trimming: 0 bases; J trimming: 7 bases; junction bases outside the gene matches: 7. There are 16 residues in the CDR3. CDR1 MNHEY and CDR2 SVGAGI come from the germline V gene. CDR3 in amino acids: CASSYSGGQGSNTQYF. The CDR3, as DNA: TGTGCCAGCAGTTACTCGGGGGGACAGGGGTCAAATACGCAGTATTTT.

V is TRBV6-2 or TRBV6-3 and J is TRBJ2-7, with D maybe TRBD2 (6 bases). The ends were cut back, 4 bases at V and 0 bases at J, with 19 bases in the middle. The CDR3 runs 17 residues. CDR1 and CDR2 from the germline V gene are MNHEY and SVGEGT. CDR3 region: CASSSSLLTSSSYEQYF. The CDR3 nucleotides read TGTGCCAGCAGTTCTTCCCTCCTGACTAGTTCCTCCTACGAGCAGTACTTC.

This clone has a single count. The CDR3 spells CASSPPRSSGRTGELFF. DNA of the CDR3: TGTGCCAGCAGCCCCCCCCGCAGTAGCGGGAGGACCGGGGAGCTGTTTTTT. This sequence joins TRBV7-3 and TRBJ2-2; 10 bases align to TRBD2. CDR1 and CDR2 (germline): SGHTA, FQGTGA. The V gene end was trimmed by 5 bases and the J gene end by 5 bases; junction bases not matched to a gene: 11. There are 17 residues in the CDR3.